This is a list of T cell receptor beta chains from one sample in a study of T cells in Graves' hyperthyroidism and ophthalmopathy. MiXCR, run by TCRdb on the multiplex PCR reads, gives a single entry per CDR3 protein. The sample records a few hundred thousand distinct CDR3 sequences, roughly 13% being singletons. Sequences were obtained from blood. All receptors derive from a woman aged 40 to 50 with Graves' ophthalmopathy. Each CDR3 is given with its conserved first and last residue. The order of the fields is V gene, clone size, D gene, J gene, CDR3 DNA, CDR3 protein. D genes are given only for firm matches. Some rows mark clone size as missing; the rest say once, few, many or name a class of expanded clone.

>TRBV30|.|TRBD1|TRBJ1-4
TGTGCCTGGAGAGATAGGGGGCTTGGGGAAAAACTGTTTTTT
CAWRDRGLGEKLFF
>TRBV6-1|.|.|TRBJ1-1
TGTGCCAGCGTATGGGCTGTTTACACTGAAGCTTTCTTT
CASVWAVYTEAFF
>TRBV24-1|.|TRBD1|TRBJ1-2
TGTGCCACCAGTGATTGGACAGGGATGGGAGATTATGGCTACACCTTC
CATSDWTGMGDYGYTF
>TRBV11-2|many|TRBD2|TRBJ2-2
TGTGCCAGCAGATATGGACTAGCGGGATCGGGGACCGGGGAGCTGTTTTTT
CASRYGLAGSGTGELFF
>TRBV6-1|.|.|TRBJ1-3
TGTGCCAACGAACAGGGTATCTCTGGAAACACCATATATTTT
CANEQGISGNTIYF
>TRBV20-1|many|.|TRBJ2-5
TGCAGTGCTAGAGATCTTTTCCTAGTGGGGACCCAGTACTTC
CSARDLFLVGTQYF
>TRBV2|many|TRBD2|TRBJ2-7
TGTGCCAGCAACGCGGCTAGCGGGGAGAACTCCTACGAGCAGTACTTC
CASNAASGENSYEQYF
>TRBV13|.|TRBD1|TRBJ2-1
TGTGCCAGCAGCCCGCCCCCGGGACAGGTGAACAATGAGCAGTTCTTC
CASSPPPGQVNNEQFF
>TRBV5-6|.|TRBD2|TRBJ2-5
TGTGCCAGCAACGCCGGGGGGGCCGGGAGTAGGACCCAGTACTTC
CASNAGGAGSRTQYF
>TRBV19|.|TRBD1|TRBJ1-2
TGTGCCAGTATTAATACGGGACAGCGGAACTATGGCTACACCTTC
CASINTGQRNYGYTF